This TCR beta chain came from a study of regulatory T cells in long-lasting Graves disease. This clonotype was counted at least ten times. The authors built TCR beta libraries using iRepertoire HTBI primers and Arm-PCR of CDR3 regions. TCRdb fed the multiplex PCR reads into MiXCR, producing one record per CDR3 protein. The data contain about 460,000 distinct CDR3 sequences, around 15% of them seen just once; the ten biggest clones take up roughly 18%. The time point here: newly diagnosed GD, antithyroid drugs for less than 3 months. RNA isolated from PBMCs was used to make the TCR library. In germline, CDR1 is SEHNR, CDR2 FQNEAQ (reference sequence). Trimming took off 5 bases at V and 8 bases at J, with 10 bases between the two ends. This CDR3 contains 12 residues. These same data were also listed under a study on T cells in Graves' hyperthyroidism and ophthalmopathy. That study adds: Patients between 18 and 65 years old had hyperthyroidism, newly diagnosed and lasting under 2 months. The model foresaw ophthalmopathy a median roughly 6.3 months prior to onset.

The sequence was obtained from a woman aged 50 to 60 with Graves disease. Here the sequenced sample was peripheral blood mononuclear cells (PBMCs), taken at new diagnosis, from a patient treated with antithyroid drugs. This sequence joins TRBV7-9 and TRBJ2-1; D gene unclear. CDR3 protein: CASSPGLDEQFF. DNA of the CDR3: TGTGCCAGCAGCCCCGGGTTAGATGAGCAGTTCTTC.